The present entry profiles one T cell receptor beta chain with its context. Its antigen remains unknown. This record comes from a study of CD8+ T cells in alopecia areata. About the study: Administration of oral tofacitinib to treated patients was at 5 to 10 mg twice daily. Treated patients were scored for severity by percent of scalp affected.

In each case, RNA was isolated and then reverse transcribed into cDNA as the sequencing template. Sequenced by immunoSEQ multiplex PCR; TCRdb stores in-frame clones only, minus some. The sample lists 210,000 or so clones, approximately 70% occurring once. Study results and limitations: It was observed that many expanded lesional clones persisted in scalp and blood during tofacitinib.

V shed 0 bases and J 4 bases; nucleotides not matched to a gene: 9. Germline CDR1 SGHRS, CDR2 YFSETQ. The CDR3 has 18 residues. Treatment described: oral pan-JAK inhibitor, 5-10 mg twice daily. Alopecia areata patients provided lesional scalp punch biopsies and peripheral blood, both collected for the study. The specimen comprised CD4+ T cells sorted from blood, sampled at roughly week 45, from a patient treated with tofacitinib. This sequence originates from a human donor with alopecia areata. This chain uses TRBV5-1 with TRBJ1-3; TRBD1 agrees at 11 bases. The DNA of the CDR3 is TGCGCCAGCAGCTTGGGGCCCGGGACAGGGGGATCCGGAAACACCATATATTTT. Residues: CASSLGPGTGGSGNTIYF.